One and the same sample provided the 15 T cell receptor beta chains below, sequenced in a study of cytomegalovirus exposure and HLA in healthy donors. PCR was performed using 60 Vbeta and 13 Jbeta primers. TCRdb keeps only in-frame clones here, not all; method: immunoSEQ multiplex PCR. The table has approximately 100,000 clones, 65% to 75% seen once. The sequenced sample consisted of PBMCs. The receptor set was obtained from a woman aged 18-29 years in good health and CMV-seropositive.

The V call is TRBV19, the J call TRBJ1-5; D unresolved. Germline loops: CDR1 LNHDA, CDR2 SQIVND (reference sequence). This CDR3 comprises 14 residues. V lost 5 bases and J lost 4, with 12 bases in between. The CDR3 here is CASSYRETNQPQHF. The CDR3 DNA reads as TGTGCCAGTAGTTACCGGGAGACGAATCAGCCCCAGCATTTT.

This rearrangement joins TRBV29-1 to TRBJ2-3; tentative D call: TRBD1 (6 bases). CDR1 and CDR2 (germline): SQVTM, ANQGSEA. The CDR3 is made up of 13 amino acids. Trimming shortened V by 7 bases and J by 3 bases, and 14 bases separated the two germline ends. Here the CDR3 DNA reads TGCAGCGGAAGGGACACGTTGACAGATACGCAGTATTTT. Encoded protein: CSGRDTLTDTQYF.

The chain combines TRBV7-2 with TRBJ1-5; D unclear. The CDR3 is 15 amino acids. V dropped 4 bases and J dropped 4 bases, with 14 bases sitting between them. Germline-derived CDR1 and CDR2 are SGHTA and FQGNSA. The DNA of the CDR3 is TGTGCCAGCAGCTGGTTGGAGCGCCCAAATCAGCCCCAGCATTTT. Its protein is CASSWLERPNQPQHF.

The CDR3 loop is CASSAGQGDTGELFF. The CDR3 coding sequence is TGTGCCAGCAGCGCTGGACAGGGGGACACCGGGGAGCTGTTTTTT. This chain links TRBV6-4 with TRBJ2-2; 10 bases are a match to TRBD1. CDR1 and CDR2 from the germline V gene are MRHNA and SNTAGT. The CDR3 spans 15 residues. V was pared by 6 bases and J by 3 bases, with 4 bases of the junction left unmatched.

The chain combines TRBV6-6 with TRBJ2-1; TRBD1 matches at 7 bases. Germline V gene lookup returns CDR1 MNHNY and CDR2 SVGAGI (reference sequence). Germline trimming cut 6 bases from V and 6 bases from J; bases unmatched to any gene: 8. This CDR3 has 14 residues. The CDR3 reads CASSYPTGINEQFF. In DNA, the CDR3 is TGTGCCAGCAGCTACCCGACAGGGATCAATGAGCAGTTCTTC.

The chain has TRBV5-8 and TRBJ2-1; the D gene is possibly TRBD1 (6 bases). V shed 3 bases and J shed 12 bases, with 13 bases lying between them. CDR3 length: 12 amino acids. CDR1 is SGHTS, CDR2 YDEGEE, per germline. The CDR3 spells CASSSQQGAQFF. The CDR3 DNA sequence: TGTGCCAGCAGCTCCCAACAGGGTGCGCAGTTCTTC.

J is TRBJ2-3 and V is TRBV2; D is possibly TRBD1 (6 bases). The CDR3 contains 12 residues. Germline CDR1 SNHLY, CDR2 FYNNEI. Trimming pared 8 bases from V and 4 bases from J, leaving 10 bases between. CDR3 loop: CASLSGADTQYF. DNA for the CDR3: TGTGCCAGCCTCTCAGGGGCAGATACGCAGTATTTT.

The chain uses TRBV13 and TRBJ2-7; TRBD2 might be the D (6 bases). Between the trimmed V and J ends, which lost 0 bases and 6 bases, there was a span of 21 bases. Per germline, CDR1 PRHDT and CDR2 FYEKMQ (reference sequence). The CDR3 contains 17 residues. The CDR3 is CASSLGGWWEAFREQYF. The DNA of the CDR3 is TGTGCCAGCAGCTTAGGGGGATGGTGGGAGGCCTTTCGCGAGCAGTACTTC. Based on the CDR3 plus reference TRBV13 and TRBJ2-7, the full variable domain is AAGVIQSPRHLIKEKRETATLKCYPIPRHDTVYWYQQGPGQDPQFLISFYEKMQSDKGSIPDRFSAQQFSDYHSELNMSSLELGDSALYFCASSLGGWWEAFREQYFGPGTRLTVT.

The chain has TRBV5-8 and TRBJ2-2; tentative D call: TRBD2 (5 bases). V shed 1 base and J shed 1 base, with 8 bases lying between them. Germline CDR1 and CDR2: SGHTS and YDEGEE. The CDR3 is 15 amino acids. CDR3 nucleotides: TGTGCCAGCAGCTTGATACGGGGGAACACCGGGGAGCTGTTTTTT. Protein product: CASSLIRGNTGELFF.

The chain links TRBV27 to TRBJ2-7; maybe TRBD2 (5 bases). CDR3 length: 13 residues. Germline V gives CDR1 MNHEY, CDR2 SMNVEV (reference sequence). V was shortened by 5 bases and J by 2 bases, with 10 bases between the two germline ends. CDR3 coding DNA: TGTGCCAGCAGTGTCGAGGGAGCCTACGAGCAGTACTTC. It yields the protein CASSVEGAYEQYF.

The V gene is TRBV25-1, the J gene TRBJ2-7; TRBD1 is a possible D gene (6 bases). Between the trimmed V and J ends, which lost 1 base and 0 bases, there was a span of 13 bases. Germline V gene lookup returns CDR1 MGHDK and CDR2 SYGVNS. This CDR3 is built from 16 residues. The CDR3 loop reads CASSELDSESSYEQYF. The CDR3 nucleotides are TGTGCCAGCAGTGAATTGGACAGCGAAAGCTCCTACGAGCAGTACTTC.

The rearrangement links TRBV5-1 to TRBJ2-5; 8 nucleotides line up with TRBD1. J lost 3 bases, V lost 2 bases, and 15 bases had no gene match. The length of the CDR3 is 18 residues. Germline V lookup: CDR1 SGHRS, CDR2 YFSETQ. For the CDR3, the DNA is TGCGCCAGCAGCTTCGGAGCCGGGACAGGTGCTCCCAAAGAGACCCAGTACTTC. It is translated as CASSFGAGTGAPKETQYF. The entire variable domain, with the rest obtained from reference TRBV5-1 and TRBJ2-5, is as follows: KAGVTQTPRYLIKTRGQQVTLSCSPISGHRSVSWYQQTPGQGLQFLFEYFSETQRNKGNFPGRFSGRQFSNSRSEMNVSTLELGDSALYLCASSFGAGTGAPKETQYFGPGTRLLVL.

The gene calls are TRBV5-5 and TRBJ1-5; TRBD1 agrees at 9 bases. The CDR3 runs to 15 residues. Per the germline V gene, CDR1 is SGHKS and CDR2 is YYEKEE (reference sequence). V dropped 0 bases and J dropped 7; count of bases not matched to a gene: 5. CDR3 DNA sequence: TGTGCCAGCAGCTTGGCCGGACAGGGGTCCCAGCCCCAGCATTTT. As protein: CASSLAGQGSQPQHF.

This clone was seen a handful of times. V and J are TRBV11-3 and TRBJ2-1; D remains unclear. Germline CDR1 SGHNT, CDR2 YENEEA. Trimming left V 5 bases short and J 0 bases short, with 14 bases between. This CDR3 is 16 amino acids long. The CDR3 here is CASSPPTESSYNEQFF. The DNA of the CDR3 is TGTGCCAGCAGCCCACCCACTGAAAGCTCCTACAATGAGCAGTTCTTC.

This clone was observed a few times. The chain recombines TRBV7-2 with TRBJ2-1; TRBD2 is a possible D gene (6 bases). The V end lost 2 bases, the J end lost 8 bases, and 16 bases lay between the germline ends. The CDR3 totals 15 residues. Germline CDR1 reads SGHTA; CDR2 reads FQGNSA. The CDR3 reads CASSLTAGTGYEQFF. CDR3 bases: TGTGCCAGCAGCTTAACGGCGGGAACGGGATATGAGCAGTTCTTC.